A selection of T cell receptor beta chains follows, all from one sample in a study of T cells in Graves' hyperthyroidism and ophthalmopathy. TCRdb reanalysed the multiplex PCR reads using MiXCR and keeps one entry per CDR3 protein. The data hold 700,000 to 950,000 distinct CDR3 sequences, with around a third observed a single time. Sequencing was performed on blood. All receptors derive from a woman in her 40s with Graves' hyperthyroidism. Both conserved end residues are part of each CDR3. The D gene is left open where the match is weak. Clone size is not always given. Where it is, it says once, few, many or a class for expanded clones.

CDR3: CASWDLSSGNTIYF; DNA: TGTGCCAGCTGGGACCTATCCTCTGGAAACACCATATATTTT; D: NA; size: few; J: TRBJ1-3; V: TRBV12-3/TRBV12-4
CDR3: CASSLVSGDTEAFF; DNA: TGTGCCAGCAGTTTAGTTTCAGGGGACACTGAAGCTTTCTTT; D: NA; size: NA; J: TRBJ1-1; V: TRBV12-3/TRBV12-4
CDR3: CASNPSGSVSEQYF; DNA: TGCGCCAGCAACCCTAGCGGGAGCGTGAGCGAGCAGTACTTC; D: TRBD2; size: NA; J: TRBJ2-7; V: TRBV5-1
CDR3: CASSSADRGRSGELFF; DNA: TGTGCCAGCAGCTCCGCCGACAGGGGGCGATCCGGGGAGCTGTTTTTT; D: TRBD1; size: NA; J: TRBJ2-2; V: TRBV7-2
CDR3: CASSTGQGKKAFF; DNA: TGTGCCAGCAGCACAGGACAGGGTAAAAAAGCTTTCTTT; D: TRBD1; size: many; J: TRBJ1-1; V: TRBV7-9
CDR3: CATSETGGQPQHF; DNA: TGTGCCACCAGTGAGACGGGAGGTCAGCCCCAGCATTTT; D: NA; size: many; J: TRBJ1-5; V: TRBV24-1
CDR3: CASSFAGGTYDAQYF; DNA: TGTGCCAGCAGCTTCGCGGGAGGCACCTACGATGCGCAGTACTTC; D: TRBD2; size: few; J: TRBJ2-7; V: TRBV5-4
CDR3: CASSLIQGTMNTEAFF; DNA: TGTGCCAGCAGCTTAATCCAGGGGACCATGAACACTGAAGCTTTCTTT; D: NA; size: few; J: TRBJ1-1; V: TRBV7-8
CDR3: CASSDNSGGQYF; DNA: TGTGCCAGCAGCGACAATTCAGGGGGGCAGTATTTT; D: TRBD1; size: NA; J: TRBJ2-3; V: TRBV11-2
CDR3: CASSSTASGNTIYF; DNA: TGTGCCAGCAGTTCGACAGCCTCTGGAAACACCATATATTTT; D: NA; size: NA; J: TRBJ1-3; V: TRBV6-5
CDR3: CASSFYICSARNRSFYEQYF; DNA: NA; D: NA; size: NA; J: TRBJ2-7; V: TRBV7-9
CDR3: CAIGKDRGQNTEAFF; DNA: TGTGCCATCGGAAAGGACAGGGGACAGAACACTGAAGCTTTCTTT; D: TRBD1; size: many; J: TRBJ1-1; V: TRBV10-3
CDR3: CASSDTGATSTDTQYF; DNA: TGTGCCAGCAGCGATACAGGGGCCACCAGCACAGATACGCAGTATTTT; D: TRBD1; size: NA; J: TRBJ2-3; V: TRBV25-1
CDR3: CASSEATGTYGYTF; DNA: TGCGCCAGCAGTGAGGCGACAGGGACCTATGGCTACACCTTC; D: TRBD1; size: many; J: TRBJ1-2; V: TRBV10-2
CDR3: CASSRLASYNEQFF; DNA: TGTGCCAGCAGTAGGCTAGCGTCTTACAATGAGCAGTTCTTC; D: NA; size: few; J: TRBJ2-1; V: TRBV2
CDR3: CASSYYAEGGDGYTF; DNA: TGTGCCAGCAGTTATTACGCGGAGGGGGGAGATGGCTACACCTTC; D: NA; size: many; J: TRBJ1-2; V: TRBV6-5
CDR3: CASSPWQGGGYTF; DNA: TGTGCCAGCAGTCCGTGGCAGGGAGGGGGCTACACCTTC; D: NA; size: NA; J: TRBJ1-2; V: TRBV6-5
CDR3: CSFSGAEGGYTF; DNA: TGCAGCTTTTCCGGGGCCGAGGGTGGCTACACCTTC; D: NA; size: NA; J: TRBJ1-2; V: TRBV29-1
CDR3: CAISYGGGEQYF; DNA: TGTGCCATCAGTTATGGGGGTGGAGAGCAGTACTTC; D: NA; size: many; J: TRBJ2-7; V: TRBV10-3
CDR3: CASRRVPGMYGYTF; DNA: TGTGCCAGCAGACGCGTTCCAGGGATGTATGGCTACACCTTC; D: NA; size: many; J: TRBJ1-2; V: TRBV6-5